What follows are 22 T cell receptor beta chains derived from one specimen sequenced in a study of cytomegalovirus exposure and HLA in healthy donors listed by TCRdb under 2017. Receptor amplification or capture employed the immunoSEQ multiplex PCR assay. A mixture of 60 forward primers for TCR Vbeta segments and 13 reverse primers for TCR Jbeta segments was used in the multiplex PCR. TCRdb provides this immuneACCESS table in a form limited to in-frame rearrangements. Some clones are lacking; in checked studies, under half of them reflect an unresolved V gene, and why the rest are absent is not known. Here the sample has roughly 200,000 clones; 81% occur a single time. Around 3.7% of the sample lies in the top ten. The sequenced material came from PBMCs. The source is a man aged 35 to 55 in good health and CMV-seropositive.

V is TRBV7-8 and J is TRBJ2-6, with D possibly TRBD1 on 6 matching bases. Trimming removed 5 bases from V and 4 bases from J, with 12 bases in between. Looked up from germline, CDR1 is SGHVS and CDR2 is FQNEAQ. The CDR3 is 15 amino acids. The CDR3: CASSPHGGGANVLTF. The CDR3 DNA sequence: TGTGCCAGCAGCCCGCATGGGGGCGGGGCCAACGTCCTGACTTTC.

This clone was seen just once. This rearrangement joins TRBV14 to TRBJ2-3; 10 nucleotides agree with TRBD2. Germline V gives CDR1 SGHDN, CDR2 FVKESK. The junction had 3 bases not matched to a gene; V was cut back by 4 bases and J by 2 bases. The CDR3 is 15 residues long. In nucleotides, the CDR3 is TGTGCCAGCAGCCGACTAGCGGGTTTCACAGATACGCAGTATTTT. Its translation is CASSRLAGFTDTQYF.

The V call is TRBV27, the J call TRBJ2-3; the match to TRBD2 covers 12 bases. V was clipped by 6 bases and J by 2 bases; unmatched bases: 18. The CDR3 consists of 20 residues. The germline V gene encodes CDR1 MNHEY and CDR2 SMNVEV (reference sequence). CDR3 protein: CASSLNLAGGPVRVTDTQYF. DNA of the CDR3: TGTGCCAGCAGCCTCAACCTAGCGGGGGGGCCAGTGCGGGTCACAGATACGCAGTATTTT.

The rearrangement joins TRBV14 to TRBJ1-2; maybe TRBD1 (6 bases). The CDR3 contains 12 residues. The germline gives CDR1 SGHDN, CDR2 FVKESK. Trimming pared 4 bases from V and 9 bases from J, leaving 12 bases between. The CDR3 loop is CASSPGGRRYTF. In DNA form, the CDR3 reads TGTGCCAGCAGCCCGGGGGGCCGTCGCTACACCTTC.

The chain links TRBV7-9 to TRBJ2-7, with a tentative D call TRBD1 (5 bases). The CDR3 contains 13 residues. The V and J ends lost 0 bases and 7 bases respectively, with 10 bases between them. Germline V gives CDR1 SEHNR, CDR2 FQNEAQ (reference sequence). The CDR3: CASSLAGVGEQYF. The CDR3 DNA sequence: TGTGCCAGCAGCTTAGCAGGGGTGGGGGAGCAGTACTTC.

This chain joins TRBV10-3 and TRBJ1-1; TRBD1 aligns across 8 bases. The V gene end was trimmed by 0 bases and the J gene end by 6 bases; junction bases not matched to a gene: 9. Per germline, CDR1 ENHRY and CDR2 SYGVKD. CDR3 length equals 16 residues. CDR3 sequence: CAISESRAGGRAEAFF. The CDR3 DNA is TGTGCCATCAGTGAGTCAAGGGCAGGGGGCAGGGCTGAAGCTTTCTTT.

CDR3 residues: CASSRSRARATEAFF. In DNA, the CDR3 is TGTGCCAGCAGCCGGTCCCGAGCAAGAGCCACTGAAGCTTTCTTT. The chain is built from TRBV7-8 and TRBJ1-1, with D unclear. The CDR3 is made up of 15 amino acids. Germline V gives CDR1 SGHVS, CDR2 FQNEAQ. Trimming removed 5 bases from V and 4 bases from J, with 17 bases in between.

This clone showed up just once. This chain links TRBV4-2 with TRBJ1-3; possible D gene TRBD1, 5 bases. The CDR3 is made up of 17 amino acids. V gave up 0 bases and J gave up 2 bases, with 14 bases separating them. The germline V gene has CDR1 LGHNA and CDR2 YNFKEQ. CDR3 DNA sequence: TGTGCCAGCAGCCAAGATATACCCAGGGCCCCTGGAAACACCATATATTTT. It encodes CASSQDIPRAPGNTIYF.

The V and J genes are TRBV6-5 and TRBJ1-4; D might be TRBD1 (5 bases). The CDR3 spans 13 residues. Trimming removed 5 bases from V and 2 bases from J, with 6 bases in between. Germline values: CDR1 MNHEY, CDR2 SVGAGI. CDR3 coding DNA: TGTGCCAGCAGTAGGGGTACTAATGAAAAACTGTTTTTT. This translates into CASSRGTNEKLFF.

This rearrangement joins TRBV9 to TRBJ2-2; D perhaps matches TRBD1 (7 bases). The CDR3 runs to 16 residues. Trimming took 4 bases from V and 6 from J, leaving 19 bases between them. Per the germline V gene, CDR1 is SGDLS and CDR2 is YYNGEE. DNA for the CDR3: TGTGCCAGCAGCCCCCGCGGGACAGTACATCCCGGGGAGCTGTTTTTT. This codes for CASSPRGTVHPGELFF. Based on the CDR3 plus reference TRBV9 and TRBJ2-2, the full variable domain is DSGVTQTPKHLITATGQRVTLRCSPRSGDLSVYWYQQSLDQGLQFLIQYYNGEERAKGNILERFSAQQFPDLHSELNLSSLELGDSALYFCASSPRGTVHPGELFFGEGSRLTVL.

The genes are TRBV5-5 and TRBJ2-7; a possible D gene is TRBD2 (6 bases). V gave up 6 bases and J gave up 3 bases, with 16 bases separating them. CDR1 and CDR2 (germline): SGHKS, YYEKEE (reference sequence). The CDR3 is 14 amino acids. The CDR3 DNA follows: TGTGCCAGCATCCGACCGGGGGAGAGCTACGAGCAGTACTTC. Its translation: CASIRPGESYEQYF.

This sequence joins TRBV5-1 and TRBJ2-1; 8 nucleotides line up with TRBD2. CDR3 size: 16 residues. CDR1 SGHRS and CDR2 YFSETQ come from the germline V gene. V lost 0 bases to trimming and J lost 4 bases; unmatched junction nucleotides: 6. CDR3 sequence reads: CASSLVNSGIYNEQFF. The CDR3 DNA reads as TGCGCCAGCAGCTTGGTAAATAGCGGGATATACAATGAGCAGTTCTTC.

The chain employs TRBV7-2 and TRBJ1-1; possible D gene TRBD1, 6 bases. Germline lookup yields CDR1 SGHTA and CDR2 FQGNSA. The V end lost 4 bases, the J end lost 4 bases, and 16 bases lay between the germline ends. This CDR3 spans 15 amino acids. CDR3 in DNA: TGTGCCAGCAGCTCTAACAGGGACGCTAGCACTGAAGCTTTCTTT. Amino acid sequence: CASSSNRDASTEAFF.

This chain uses TRBV14 with TRBJ2-3; 8 positions agree with TRBD2. The CDR3 has 16 residues. V was clipped by 4 bases and J by 4 bases; unmatched bases: 10. Germline CDR1 is SGHDN and CDR2 is FVKESK. In nucleotides, the CDR3 is TGTGCCAGCAGCCTGTACGTAGCGGGAATGGCAGATACGCAGTATTTT. It yields the protein CASSLYVAGMADTQYF.

The chain recombines TRBV2 with TRBJ1-4; TRBD1 matches at 12 bases. The J segment lost 8 bases and the V segment lost 6 bases, leaving 7 bases of the junction unmatched. Germline lookup yields CDR1 SNHLY and CDR2 FYNNEI. The CDR3 consists of 15 residues. CDR3 nucleotides: TGTGCCAGCAGCGGGACAGGGGGCGTAGGGGAAAAACTGTTTTTT. Amino acid sequence: CASSGTGGVGEKLFF.

The V call is TRBV7-6, the J call TRBJ2-7; D gene uncertain. The CDR3 totals 12 residues. Trimming left V 3 bases short and J 3 bases short, with 6 bases between. Germline CDR1 is SGHVS and CDR2 is FNYEAQ. CDR3 sequence reads: CASSFSVYEQYF. Here the CDR3 DNA reads TGTGCCAGCAGCTTCTCTGTCTACGAGCAGTACTTC.

This sequence joins TRBV10-1 and TRBJ2-7; 9 bases agree with TRBD1. Germline CDR1 and CDR2: WNHNN and SYGVQD (reference sequence). The CDR3 extends over 13 amino acids. The V and J ends lost 3 bases and 6 bases, in that order; junction bases with no gene match: 3. The CDR3, as DNA: TGCGCCAGCAGTGATGGACAGGGGACCGAGCAGTACTTC. Translating gives CASSDGQGTEQYF.

The CDR3 protein is CASSPQGDTQYF. The DNA of the CDR3 is TGCGCCAGCAGCCCCCAGGGGGATACGCAGTATTTT. The chain carries TRBV4-1 and TRBJ2-3; D perhaps matches TRBD1 (6 bases). This CDR3 is 12 amino acids long. V lost 4 bases, J lost 6 bases, and 8 bases lay in between. CDR1 and CDR2 from the germline V gene are MGHRA and YSYEKL.

The chain recombines TRBV29-1 with TRBJ1-2; TRBD1 is a possible D gene (5 bases). Germline CDR1 is SQVTM and CDR2 is ANQGSEA. The CDR3 has 12 residues. V lost 5 bases to trimming and J lost 7 bases, with 14 bases between them. The CDR3 nucleotides read TGCAGCGTTCGACAGACCGGGGGTGGCTACACCTTC. Translation: CSVRQTGGGYTF.

The chain couples TRBV7-9 to TRBJ1-2, with a weak D call TRBD1 (5 bases). With 2 bases removed from V and 6 bases from J, the gap between germline ends came to 22 bases. The CDR3 is made up of 17 amino acids. The germline CDR1 and CDR2 sequences are SEHNR and FQNEAQ (reference sequence). The DNA for the CDR3 is TGTGCCAGCAGCTTAAGTTTGGGGAGGGGCTCACCGGATGGCTACACCTTC. Its translation is CASSLSLGRGSPDGYTF.

The chain recombines TRBV9 with TRBJ1-4; tentative D call: TRBD1 (5 bases). Trimming stripped 0 bases from V and 5 bases from J, with 8 bases between. Germline V gene sequence: CDR1 SGDLS, CDR2 YYNGEE. The CDR3 runs 14 residues. CDR3 in DNA: TGTGCCAGCAGCGTAGCTGGGGGGAATGAAAAACTGTTTTTT. This translates into CASSVAGGNEKLFF.

This clone was counted a few times. V gene TRBV10-2 combines with J gene TRBJ2-7; possible D gene TRBD2, 5 bases. The CDR3 runs to 17 residues. Germline CDR1 is WSHSY and CDR2 is SAAADI. V dropped 3 bases and J dropped 1 base, with 19 bases sitting between them. In DNA, the CDR3 is TGCGCCAGCAGTGACCTGACCGCGGGTCTCAGATCCTACGAGCAGTACTTC. Translation gives CASSDLTAGLRSYEQYF.